One sample yielded the 14 T cell receptor beta chains listed below, sequenced in a study of blood T cells in healthy people across ages. Primers used in a second PCR of about 6 to 12 cycles were a sample-barcoded 5' primer and a J-beta primer mix. TCRdb independently ran MiXCR on the 5' RACE reads; one entry per CDR3 protein. The sample has roughly 860,000 distinct CDR3 sequences; around two thirds are singletons. The specimen was blood. The receptors were gathered from a man aged 25-40 years in good health.

This rearrangement joins TRBV12-3 or TRBV12-4 to TRBJ2-6; TRBD1 agrees at 8 bases. The CDR3 contains 18 residues. Losses at the gene ends were 6 bases for V and 0 bases for J; bases not matched to a gene: 10. CDR3 protein: CASRQTGAGSSGANVLTF. The CDR3 coding sequence is TGTGCCAGCAGACAGACAGGGGCGGGAAGCTCTGGGGCCAACGTCCTGACTTTC.

Written as DNA, the CDR3 is TGTGCCAGCAGCTTTACGGGAGGGACTCCGTATGGCTACACCTTC. Translation gives CASSFTGGTPYGYTF. The J gene is TRBJ1-2, the V gene TRBV7-2, with D perhaps matching TRBD1 (5 bases). The CDR3 totals 15 residues. Trimming shortened V by 3 bases and J by 5 bases, and 16 bases separated the two germline ends. CDR1 SGHTA and CDR2 FQGNSA come from the germline V gene.

This chain links TRBV7-2 with TRBJ2-3; TRBD2 agrees at 12 bases. The CDR3 sequence is 16 residues long. Germline values: CDR1 SGHTA, CDR2 FQGNSA. Trimming removed 3 bases from V and 3 bases from J; junction bases left unmatched: 4. The CDR3 coding sequence is TGTGCCAGCAGCTTGGGAGGACTAGCGGGGACAGATACGCAGTATTTT. Its protein product is CASSLGGLAGTDTQYF.

The chain recombines TRBV10-3 with TRBJ2-4, with D tentatively TRBD1 (6 bases). V was shortened by 3 bases and J by 2 bases, with 11 bases between the two germline ends. There are 15 residues in the CDR3. CDR1 ENHRY and CDR2 SYGVKD come from the germline V gene. The CDR3 spells CAISDRGATKNIQYF. DNA of the CDR3: TGTGCCATCAGTGACAGGGGCGCCACCAAAAACATTCAGTACTTC.

The chain recombines TRBV10-3 with TRBJ2-7; 7 bases align to TRBD1. Unmatched junction bases numbered 6, after V lost 2 bases and J lost 5 bases. The CDR3 runs to 14 residues. Germline V gene lookup returns CDR1 ENHRY and CDR2 SYGVKD. CDR3 amino acids: CAISERAGTDEQYF. In DNA form, the CDR3 reads TGTGCCATCAGTGAGCGGGCAGGGACAGACGAGCAGTACTTC.

This chain connects TRBV29-1 to TRBJ2-1, with D hard to call. The germline CDR1 and CDR2 sequences are SQVTM and ANQGSEA. The CDR3 consists of 12 residues. The V end lost 3 bases, the J end lost 3 bases, and 6 bases lay between the germline ends. CDR3 residues: CSVDLDYNEQFF. The CDR3 DNA follows: TGCAGCGTTGACTTAGACTACAATGAGCAGTTCTTC.

The chain employs TRBV28 and TRBJ2-1; D call uncertain. Germline-derived CDR1 and CDR2 are MDHEN and SYDVKM. Trimming took off 3 bases at V and 1 base at J, with 10 bases between the two ends. The CDR3 consists of 15 residues. CDR3 sequence: CASSFSALSYNEQFF. For the CDR3, the DNA is TGTGCCAGCAGTTTCTCTGCACTATCCTACAATGAGCAGTTCTTC.

The chain joins TRBV20-1 to TRBJ2-1; possible D gene TRBD2, 7 bases. The V gene lost 6 bases and the J gene lost 0 bases, with 15 bases spanning the gap. CDR3 length equals 15 residues. CDR1 and CDR2 from the germline V gene are DFQATT and SNEGSKA (reference sequence). Here the CDR3 DNA reads TGCAGTGCGCCGGGGGGCCTGATCTCCTACAATGAGCAGTTCTTC. This sequence encodes CSAPGGLISYNEQFF.

This clonotype was picked up many times. J is TRBJ2-1 and V is TRBV7-2; TRBD1 matches 9 bases. The CDR3 contains 12 residues. With V trimmed by 5 bases and J by 15 bases, 8 bases remained unmatched. Germline CDR1 SGHTA, CDR2 FQGNSA. The chain's CDR3 is CASSTTGQGLFF. The CDR3 DNA reads as TGTGCCAGCAGCACAACGGGACAGGGTTTGTTCTTC.

This clonotype has more than one count but fewer than ten. This chain links TRBV12-3 or TRBV12-4 with TRBJ2-5, with a tentative D call TRBD2 (5 bases). CDR3 length equals 13 residues. V was shortened by 2 bases and J by 3 bases, with 7 bases between the two germline ends. The CDR3 is CASSLIGKETQYF. CDR3 nucleotides: TGTGCCAGCAGTTTAATCGGGAAAGAGACCCAGTACTTC.

This chain connects TRBV7-3 to TRBJ2-1; 10 bases are shared with TRBD2. The CDR3 spans 17 residues. J gave up 7 bases and V 1 base, and 10 bases lay outside the gene matches. Germline CDR1 and CDR2: SGHTA and FQGTGA. CDR3 protein: CASSLSPAGGPGNEQFF. The CDR3 coding sequence is TGTGCCAGCAGCTTAAGTCCAGCGGGGGGGCCGGGGAATGAGCAGTTCTTC.

J is TRBJ2-3 and V is TRBV5-1; no definite D call. There are 14 residues in the CDR3. The germline gives CDR1 SGHRS, CDR2 YFSETQ. V was cut by 7 bases and J by 1 base, with 13 bases left in between. CDR3 protein: CASAGGLGTDTQYF. Here the CDR3 DNA reads TGCGCCAGCGCTGGTGGGTTGGGCACAGATACGCAGTATTTT. The whole variable domain, filled in from reference TRBV5-1 and TRBJ2-3, reads KAGVTQTPRYLIKTRGQQVTLSCSPISGHRSVSWYQQTPGQGLQFLFEYFSETQRNKGNFPGRFSGRQFSNSRSEMNVSTLELGDSALYLCASAGGLGTDTQYFGPGTRLTVL.

The rearrangement links TRBV14 to TRBJ2-3; the match to TRBD1 covers 8 bases. V shed 4 bases and J 4 bases; nucleotides not matched to a gene: 10. This CDR3 has 16 residues. Germline CDR1 and CDR2: SGHDN and FVKESK. Here the CDR3 reads CASSPRTGPTSDTQYF. The DNA for the CDR3 is TGTGCCAGCAGCCCCCGGACAGGGCCAACCTCAGATACGCAGTATTTT.

The chain is built from TRBV7-2 and TRBJ2-7; TRBD2 might be the D (5 bases). Trimming stripped 1 base from V and 7 bases from J, with 17 bases between. Germline values: CDR1 SGHTA, CDR2 FQGNSA. This CDR3 is built from 15 residues. As DNA, the CDR3 is TGTGCCAGCAGCTTAGGGAGAGGGCCGGGCAATGAGCAGTACTTC. Protein sequence: CASSLGRGPGNEQYF.